This T cell receptor beta chain was sequenced in a study of human thymus T cells. Looked up from germline, CDR1 is MGHRA and CDR2 is YSYEKL. V gave up 1 base and J gave up 6 bases, with 10 bases separating them. This CDR3 is 15 amino acids long. Points from the study as a whole: Thymic as well as blood repertoires seemed to favor certain V and J genes unevenly. A high degree of thymic repertoire overlap among unrelated individuals was reported in related research.

On this clone: The antigen is undetermined.

The assay was immunoSEQ multiplex PCR, and TCRdb's table has in-frame clones only and misses some. The table records some 120,000 clones, around 94% of them present only once. Thymus was obtained from resections taken during corrective heart surgery. Healthy Finnish infants undergoing corrective surgery for congenital heart defects provided the donor material. The rearrangement links TRBV4-1 to TRBJ1-6; D is uncertain. The source material was thymus tissue. The receptor comes from a boy under two years old with a congenital heart defect but otherwise immunologically healthy. CDR3 sequence reads: CASSQVGRTNSPLHF. The CDR3 bases are TGCGCCAGCAGCCAAGTTGGACGTACTAATTCACCCCTCCACTTT.